This T cell receptor (beta chain) was recorded in a study of T-cell reconstitution after alpha-beta-depleted transplantation in children. General study points: In patients about two months after transplant, alpha-beta T cells reportedly arose from several hundred expanded graft clones. T-cell counts and diversity at one year following transplant were attributed mainly to newly produced T cells.

This clonotype was recorded many times. The antigen remains undetermined. During its preparation, the TCRbeta library received unique molecular identifiers. TCRdb redid the calling of the PCR reads with MiXCR, one entry per CDR3 protein. The repertoire includes about 300,000 distinct CDR3 sequences, roughly 8.2% of them detected once, and around 10% sits in the top ten. CDR1 SGDLS and CDR2 YYNGEE come from the germline V gene. Trimming cost V 4 bases and J 7 bases, with 10 bases left between them. This CDR3 comprises 12 residues. The TCR originated in a female patient aged 2 to 10 who had a stem cell transplant for Fanconi anemia, so the T cells may come from the graft donor. The specimen was peripheral blood, collected 360 days after TCRalphabeta/CD19-depleted stem cell transplant. The genes are TRBV9 and TRBJ2-3, with D hard to call. CDR3 region: CASSPPTYTQYF. For the CDR3, the DNA is TGTGCCAGCAGCCCACCCACTTATACGCAGTATTTT.